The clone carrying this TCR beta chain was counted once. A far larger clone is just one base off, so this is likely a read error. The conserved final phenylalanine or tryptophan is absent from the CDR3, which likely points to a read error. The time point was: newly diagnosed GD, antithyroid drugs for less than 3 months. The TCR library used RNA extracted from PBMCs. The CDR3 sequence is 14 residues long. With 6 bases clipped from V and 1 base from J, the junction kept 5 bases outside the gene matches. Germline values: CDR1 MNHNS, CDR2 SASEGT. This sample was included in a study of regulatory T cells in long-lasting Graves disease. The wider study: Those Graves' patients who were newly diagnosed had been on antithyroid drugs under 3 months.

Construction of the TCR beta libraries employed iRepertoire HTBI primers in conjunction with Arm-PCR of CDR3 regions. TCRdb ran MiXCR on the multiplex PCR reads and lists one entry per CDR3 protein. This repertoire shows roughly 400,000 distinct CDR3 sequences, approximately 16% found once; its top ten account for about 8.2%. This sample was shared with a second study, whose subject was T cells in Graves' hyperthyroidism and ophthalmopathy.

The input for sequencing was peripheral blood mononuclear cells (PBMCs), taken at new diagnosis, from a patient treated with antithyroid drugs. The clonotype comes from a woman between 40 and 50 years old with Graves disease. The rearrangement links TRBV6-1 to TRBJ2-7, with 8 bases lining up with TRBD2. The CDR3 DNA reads TGTGCCAGCAGGGGAACTAGCGGATCCTACGAGCAGTACTTA. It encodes CASRGTSGSYEQYL.